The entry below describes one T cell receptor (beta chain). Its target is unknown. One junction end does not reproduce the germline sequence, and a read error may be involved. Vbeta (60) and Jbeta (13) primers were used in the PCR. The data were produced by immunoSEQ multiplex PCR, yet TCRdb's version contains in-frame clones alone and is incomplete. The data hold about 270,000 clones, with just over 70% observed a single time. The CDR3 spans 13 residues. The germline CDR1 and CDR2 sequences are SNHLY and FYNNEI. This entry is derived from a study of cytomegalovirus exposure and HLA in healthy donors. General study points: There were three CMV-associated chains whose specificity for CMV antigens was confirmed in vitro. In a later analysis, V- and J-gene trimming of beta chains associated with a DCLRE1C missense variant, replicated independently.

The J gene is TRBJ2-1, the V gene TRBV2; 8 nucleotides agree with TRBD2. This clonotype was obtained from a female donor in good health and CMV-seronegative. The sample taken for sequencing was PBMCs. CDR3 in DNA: TGTGCCAGCAGTGGGGAGGGGCCAGCGGGAGAGGTCTTC. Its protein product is CASSGEGPAGEVF.